The 31 T cell receptor beta chains in this list originate from one sample, sequenced in a study of shared clonotypes between healthy human individuals. Some clones are missing from TCRdb's copy, which holds only in-frame ones; the method was immunoSEQ multiplex PCR. This table holds more than 2 million clones, about 94% found once. Positively selected for CCR7, the CD45RO-negative cells used as naive CD8 cells excluded terminally differentiated effector memory CD45RA+ cells. The source material was naive CD8+ T cells from PBMCs. The source of these receptors is a man between 18 and 35 years old in good health. Some clones in this sample may be carry-over from other donors' samples.

The rearrangement uses TRBV15 and TRBJ1-2; tentatively, D is TRBD1 (5 bases). The CDR3 has 15 residues. V was shortened by 3 bases and J by 5 bases, with 16 bases between the two germline ends. Germline-derived CDR1 and CDR2 are LNHNV and YYDKDF (reference sequence). The CDR3 spells CATSSTSGGRYGYTF. The CDR3 DNA sequence: TGTGCCACCAGCAGCACCTCGGGGGGGAGGTATGGCTACACCTTC.

The chain links TRBV7-6 to TRBJ2-1; D remains ambiguous. The CDR3 has 11 amino acids. The germline gives CDR1 SGHVS, CDR2 FNYEAQ. Trimming removed 3 bases from V and 5 bases from J, with 2 bases in between. Here the CDR3 DNA reads TGTGCCAGCAGCTTGGACAATGAGCAGTTCTTC. Its protein is CASSLDNEQFF.

This clone was recorded once. The gene calls are TRBV28 and TRBJ2-3, with 7 bases fitting TRBD1. Germline CDR1 and CDR2: MDHEN and SYDVKM. V gave up 10 bases and J gave up 2 bases; unmatched junction bases: 9. The length of the CDR3 is 14 residues. The CDR3 nucleotides are TGTGCCACCGGGTACAGGGGTCACACAGATACGCAGTATTTT. Translation gives CATGYRGHTDTQYF.

The chain combines TRBV27 with TRBJ1-1, with a tentative D call TRBD1 (6 bases). Per germline, CDR1 MNHEY and CDR2 SMNVEV (reference sequence). The CDR3 contains 18 residues. Trimming stripped 1 base from V and 1 base from J, with 19 bases between. This chain's CDR3 is CASSLYPGEEGRNTEAFF. In DNA, the CDR3 is TGTGCCAGCAGTTTATACCCAGGGGAGGAGGGACGGAACACTGAAGCTTTCTTT.

This clone was picked up one time. This chain joins TRBV7-9 and TRBJ1-2; D unclear. V was clipped by 4 bases and J by 4 bases, with 10 bases between them. Germline CDR1 and CDR2: SEHNR and FQNEAQ (reference sequence). This CDR3 has 13 amino acids. The CDR3 nucleotides read TGTGCCAGCAGCTCGTCGAGGGCCTATGGCTACACCTTC. It translates to CASSSSRAYGYTF.

The chain has TRBV11-3 and TRBJ2-7; TRBD1 agrees at 10 bases. With V trimmed by 3 bases and J by 4 bases, 12 bases remained unmatched. This CDR3 region has 17 residues. Germline lookup yields CDR1 SGHNT and CDR2 YENEEA. This chain's CDR3 is CASSFVLRTGGKYEQYF. The CDR3 nucleotides read TGTGCCAGCAGCTTCGTACTCCGGACAGGGGGTAAGTACGAGCAGTACTTC.

This clone was seen only once. The chain combines TRBV7-6 with TRBJ2-1; a possible D gene is TRBD2 (5 bases). The CDR3 covers 15 residues. Trimming pared 3 bases from V and 1 base from J, leaving 10 bases between. CDR1 SGHVS and CDR2 FNYEAQ come from the germline V gene. CDR3 bases: TGTGCCAGCAGCTTTGGGAGCGCTTCCTACAATGAGCAGTTCTTC. It yields the protein CASSFGSASYNEQFF.

The V gene is TRBV19, the J gene TRBJ2-5; D is undetermined. The J call is doubtful: the DNA matches TRBJ2-7 better. CDR3 size: 13 residues. Germline CDR1 is LNHDA and CDR2 is SQIVND (reference sequence). CDR3 nucleotides: TGTGCCAGTAGTCCACGCGGAGCCTACGAGCAGTACTTC. Encoded protein: CASSPRGAYEQYF.

The genes are TRBV28 and TRBJ2-3, with 13 bases matching TRBD2. CDR1 and CDR2 from the germline V gene are MDHEN and SYDVKM. The CDR3 extends over 15 amino acids. Germline trimming cut 4 bases from V and 4 bases from J; bases unmatched to any gene: 2. CDR3 residues: CASSWTSGSPDTQYF. CDR3 nucleotides: TGTGCCAGCAGTTGGACTAGCGGGAGTCCAGATACGCAGTATTTT.

The chain is built from TRBV7-8 and TRBJ2-7; TRBD2 agrees at 13 bases. Germline CDR1 and CDR2: SGHVS and FQNEAQ. The CDR3 is 14 amino acids. The V segment lost 5 bases and the J segment 6 bases; nucleotides outside the gene matches: 4. CDR3 sequence reads: CASSVGLAGAEQYF. CDR3 bases: TGTGCCAGCAGCGTTGGACTAGCGGGAGCCGAGCAGTACTTC.

The chain joins TRBV7-2 to TRBJ2-4; a possible D gene is TRBD1 (6 bases). Between the trimmed V and J ends, which lost 3 bases and 0 bases, there was a span of 12 bases. The CDR3 covers 16 residues. From germline, CDR1 is SGHTA and CDR2 FQGNSA. DNA for the CDR3: TGTGCCAGCAGCTTGGGACATTTTATAGCCAAAAACATTCAGTACTTC. Protein product: CASSLGHFIAKNIQYF.

The rearrangement uses TRBV18 and TRBJ1-3; D remains ambiguous. Looked up from germline, CDR1 is KGHSH and CDR2 is LQKENI. The CDR3 runs 14 residues. The V end lost 3 bases, the J end lost 2 bases, and 8 bases lay between the germline ends. The CDR3 sequence: CASSPLGTGNTIYF. CDR3 nucleotide sequence: TGTGCCAGCTCACCCCTGGGGACTGGAAACACCATATATTTT.

The V and J genes are TRBV4-1 and TRBJ2-1; 8 bases are a match to TRBD2. The CDR3 extends over 17 amino acids. The germline CDR1 and CDR2 sequences are MGHRA and YSYEKL. V was clipped by 2 bases and J by 3 bases; unmatched bases: 9. CDR3 sequence: CASSQISGTRIYNEQFF. CDR3 sequence (DNA): TGCGCCAGCAGCCAAATATCCGGGACTAGAATCTACAATGAGCAGTTCTTC.

Regarding this clone: The identical CDR3 is also encoded by other nucleotide sequences in the sample. V gene TRBV27 combines with J gene TRBJ2-2, with D unresolved. V was cut by 2 bases and J by 4 bases, with 2 bases left in between. The germline CDR1 and CDR2 sequences are MNHEY and SMNVEV (reference sequence). The CDR3 spans 12 residues. CDR3 region: CASSLGTGELFF. The CDR3, as DNA: TGTGCCAGCAGTTTAGGCACCGGGGAGCTGTTTTTT.

This clone was seen just once. V and J are TRBV25-1 and TRBJ2-1; 10 bases map to TRBD1. Germline lookup yields CDR1 MGHDK and CDR2 SYGVNS. Trimming at V came to 8 bases and at J to 4 bases, leaving 8 bases not matched to a gene. The CDR3 is made up of 15 amino acids. The CDR3 reads CASEPRTGGYNEQFF. DNA of the CDR3: TGTGCCAGCGAGCCCCGGACAGGGGGGTACAATGAGCAGTTCTTC.

V is TRBV27 and J is TRBJ1-2; no clear D. V was clipped by 5 bases and J by 8 bases, with 21 bases between them. There are 15 residues in the CDR3. Germline assignment: CDR1 MNHEY and CDR2 SMNVEV (reference sequence). CDR3 coding DNA: TGTGCCAGCAGTCCTCTGGAGGGCGTCTTTGAAGGCTACACCTTC. This codes for CASSPLEGVFEGYTF.

The genes are TRBV5-6 and TRBJ1-1, with D uncertain. Between the trimmed V and J ends, which lost 4 bases and 4 bases, there was a span of 5 bases. Germline CDR1 reads SGHDT; CDR2 reads YYEEEE. The CDR3 extends over 11 amino acids. In DNA form, the CDR3 reads TGTGCCAGCAGCGAAGGCACTGAAGCTTTCTTT. Amino acids: CASSEGTEAFF.

V is TRBV5-1 and J is TRBJ2-3; 9 bases line up with TRBD1. Trimming at V came to 4 bases and at J to 4 bases, leaving 7 bases not matched to a gene. The CDR3 has 15 residues. The germline CDR1 and CDR2 sequences are SGHRS and YFSETQ. Written as DNA, the CDR3 is TGCGCCAGCAGCGAGGGACAGGGCATTGCAGATACGCAGTATTTT. Its translation is CASSEGQGIADTQYF.

The chain employs TRBV9 and TRBJ2-1; no reliable D call. Germline-derived CDR1 and CDR2 are SGDLS and YYNGEE. The CDR3 consists of 11 residues. V was shortened by 3 bases and J by 8 bases, with 6 bases between the two germline ends. CDR3 bases: TGTGCCAGCAGCGGGATGGATGAGCAGTTCTTC. Amino acid sequence: CASSGMDEQFF. Based on the CDR3 plus reference TRBV9 and TRBJ2-1, the full variable domain is DSGVTQTPKHLITATGQRVTLRCSPRSGDLSVYWYQQSLDQGLQFLIQYYNGEERAKGNILERFSAQQFPDLHSELNLSSLELGDSALYFCASSGMDEQFFGPGTRLTVL.

This clone was recorded only once. The V and J genes are TRBV6-5 and TRBJ2-1; 8 positions agree with TRBD2. With V trimmed by 3 bases and J by 2 bases, 6 bases remained unmatched. The germline V gene encodes CDR1 MNHEY and CDR2 SVGAGI. There are 16 residues in the CDR3. The chain's CDR3 is CASSYSGGFTYNEQFF. CDR3 coding DNA: TGTGCCAGCAGTTATTCGGGAGGGTTTACCTACAATGAGCAGTTCTTC.

The gene calls are TRBV7-9 and TRBJ2-5; 10 bases map to TRBD1. The CDR3 extends over 17 amino acids. Per the germline V gene, CDR1 is SEHNR and CDR2 is FQNEAQ (reference sequence). The junction had 13 bases not matched to a gene; V was cut back by 5 bases and J by 4 bases. CDR3 sequence (DNA): TGTGCCAGCAGCCCCGTCCCGGGACAGGGGAAAGGAGAGACCCAGTACTTC. This encodes CASSPVPGQGKGETQYF.

Concerning this clone itself: It may be a read error: a sequence one base away is much more abundant. Other DNA sequences in this specimen translate into the identical CDR3. V gene TRBV29-1 combines with J gene TRBJ2-1, with D maybe TRBD2 (5 bases). In germline, CDR1 is SQVTM, CDR2 ANQGSEA. Deletions cut 3 bases from V and 0 bases from J, with 9 bases between. The CDR3 is 14 amino acids. CDR3 in amino acids: CSVDPGSSYNEQFF. The CDR3 bases are TGCAGCGTTGATCCGGGAAGCTCCTACAATGAGCAGTTCTTC.

The CDR3 DNA follows: TGTGCCAGCAGTTATCAGATGATTCGGGGTCCAAGAGAGCAGTACTTC. This gives the protein CASSYQMIRGPREQYF. The chain recombines TRBV6-5 with TRBJ2-7; weak D call: TRBD2 (5 bases). V shed 3 bases and J shed 7 bases, with 22 bases lying between them. CDR1 and CDR2 (germline): MNHEY, SVGAGI. The CDR3 runs 16 residues.

This chain uses TRBV29-1 with TRBJ1-1; 7 bases are a match to TRBD1. Trimming removed 6 bases from V and 6 bases from J; junction bases left unmatched: 4. In germline, CDR1 is SQVTM, CDR2 ANQGSEA. CDR3 size: 11 residues. The DNA of the CDR3 is TGCAGCGTCGCGGGACAGCCTGAAGCTTTCTTT. Its translation: CSVAGQPEAFF. The full variable domain, rest sourced from reference TRBV29-1 and TRBJ1-1, is SAVISQKPSRDICQRGTSLTIQCQVDSQVTMMFWYRQQPGQSLTLIATANQGSEATYESGFVIDKFPISRPNLTFSTLTVSNMSPEDSSIYLCSVAGQPEAFFGQGTRLTVV.

The chain combines TRBV28 with TRBJ2-7; 9 nucleotides line up with TRBD2. From germline, CDR1 is MDHEN and CDR2 SYDVKM. V was clipped by 4 bases and J by 4 bases; unmatched bases: 5. The CDR3 loop spans 14 amino acids. For the CDR3, the DNA is TGTGCCAGCAGTTCTAGCGGGAAATTATACGAGCAGTACTTC. Protein: CASSSSGKLYEQYF.

This chain joins TRBV7-8 and TRBJ2-1; a possible D gene is TRBD2 (6 bases). CDR1 SGHVS and CDR2 FQNEAQ come from the germline V gene. Trimming took off 1 base at V and 2 bases at J, with 6 bases between the two ends. The CDR3 is made up of 14 amino acids. Here the CDR3 DNA reads TGTGCCAGCAGCTTAGGCGGGACCTACAATGAGCAGTTCTTC. As protein: CASSLGGTYNEQFF.

V and J are TRBV18 and TRBJ1-3; a possible D gene is TRBD1 (6 bases). The V end lost 6 bases, the J end lost 2 bases, and 14 bases lay between the germline ends. CDR3 length equals 15 residues. The germline gives CDR1 KGHSH, CDR2 LQKENI. The DNA for the CDR3 is TGTGCCAGCTCCCCGCCGGGGGGCACTGGAAACACCATATATTTT. As protein: CASSPPGGTGNTIYF.

The chain links TRBV25-1 to TRBJ1-2; D remains ambiguous. Trimming removed 7 bases from V and 2 bases from J, with 5 bases in between. From germline, CDR1 is MGHDK and CDR2 SYGVNS. CDR3 length equals 11 residues. CDR3 in DNA: TGTGCCAGCACTGGGAACTATGGCTACACCTTC. This codes for CASTGNYGYTF.

V gene TRBV7-6 combines with J gene TRBJ2-3, with D perhaps TRBD2 (6 bases). The CDR3 loop spans 16 amino acids. Germline V gene data show CDR1 as SGHVS and CDR2 as FNYEAQ. V was clipped by 3 bases and J by 1 base, with 14 bases between them. The CDR3 bases are TGTGCCAGCAGCTTTATCTCACGCGGGGGCACAGATACGCAGTATTTT. Its protein product is CASSFISRGGTDTQYF.

The V and J genes are TRBV4-2 and TRBJ2-1; D may be TRBD2 (5 bases). Germline CDR1 reads LGHNA; CDR2 reads YNFKEQ. Trimming left V 6 bases short and J 6 bases short, with 18 bases between. The CDR3 contains 15 residues. In DNA, the CDR3 is TGTGCCAGCAGGGTTGAGGCGGGCACCATCAATGAGCAGTTCTTC. It codes for CASRVEAGTINEQFF.

The chain is built from TRBV4-1 and TRBJ2-7, with 8 bases identical to TRBD2. This CDR3 has 17 residues. V lost 3 bases and J lost 1; bases outside the gene matches: 11. Germline V gene lookup returns CDR1 MGHRA and CDR2 YSYEKL. The CDR3 DNA is TGCGCCAGCAGCCAGGGGCTAGCGGGCCGGGGTTCCTACGAGCAGTACTTC. It codes for CASSQGLAGRGSYEQYF.